The 21 T cell receptor beta chains below come from one sample, sequenced in a study of cytomegalovirus exposure and HLA in healthy donors. The PCR employed 60 Vbeta primers together with 13 Jbeta primers. Using immunoSEQ multiplex PCR, the repertoire was profiled, and TCRdb retains in-frame clones only, with some absent. The repertoire holds 150,000 to 160,000 clones, with around 80% as singletons. The sequencing sample was made of PBMCs. The source is a middle-aged woman in good health and CMV-seronegative.

This chain connects TRBV10-3 to TRBJ2-7, with 9 bases identical to TRBD1. J lost 1 base, V lost 7 bases, and 8 bases had no gene match. The CDR3 runs to 15 residues. Germline V CDR1 and CDR2: ENHRY, SYGVKD. CDR3 in amino acids: CAIKHPGQGSYEQYF. As DNA, the CDR3 is TGTGCCATCAAACATCCGGGACAGGGTTCCTACGAGCAGTACTTC.

V usage is TRBV5-6 and J usage is TRBJ2-3, with no clear D. This CDR3 has 12 residues. V gave up 0 bases and J gave up 5 bases, with 4 bases separating them. The germline V gene has CDR1 SGHDT and CDR2 YYEEEE. The CDR3, as DNA: TGTGCCAGCAGCTTGGCGGGAGATACGCAGTATTTT. As protein: CASSLAGDTQYF.

This clone was seen at least ten times. The chain has TRBV25-1 and TRBJ2-1, with 7 bases fitting TRBD2. Trimming cost V 5 bases and J 3 bases; bases outside gene matches: 16. Germline V gene sequence: CDR1 MGHDK, CDR2 SYGVNS. The CDR3 has 18 amino acids. CDR3 protein: CASSSSAGVFVVYNEQFF. The CDR3, as DNA: TGTGCCAGCAGTTCCTCGGCGGGAGTATTTGTGGTCTACAATGAGCAGTTCTTC. The whole variable domain, remainder taken from reference TRBV25-1 and TRBJ2-1, is EADIYQTPRYLVIGTGKKITLECSQTMGHDKMYWYQQDPGMELHLIHYSYGVNSTEKGDLSSESTVSRIRTEHFPLTLESARPSHTSQYLCASSSSAGVFVVYNEQFFGPGTRLTVL.

The chain has TRBV6-5 and TRBJ1-4; unclear D gene. Germline V lookup: CDR1 MNHEY, CDR2 SVGAGI. The CDR3 consists of 16 residues. V dropped 0 bases and J dropped 6 bases, with 14 bases sitting between them. The CDR3 DNA reads TGTGCCAGCAGTTACTCGAGCCAGGTTTCGGATGAAAAACTGTTTTTT. The encoded protein is CASSYSSQVSDEKLFF.

This clone was seen just once. The V gene is TRBV28, the J gene TRBJ1-6, with 10 positions matching TRBD1. Trimming took 6 bases from V and 8 from J; bases not matched to a gene: 16. CDR3 length equals 18 residues. Germline V gene data show CDR1 as MDHEN and CDR2 as SYDVKM. DNA for the CDR3: TGTGCCAGCAGCAGTTTTCAGGTCCCCGGACAGGGGGATTCACCCCTCCACTTT. Amino acid sequence: CASSSFQVPGQGDSPLHF.

The V and J genes are TRBV7-2 and TRBJ1-3; D remains ambiguous. The CDR3 sequence is 13 residues long. V shed 5 bases and J shed 8 bases, with 13 bases lying between them. CDR1 and CDR2 (germline): SGHTA, FQGNSA. CDR3: CASSPDGRDTIYF. CDR3 DNA: TGTGCCAGCAGCCCCGACGGGCGGGACACCATATATTTT.

J is TRBJ2-5 and V is TRBV23-1, with TRBD1 as a possible D gene (5 bases). TRBV23-1 is annotated as an ORF whose role is uncertain. The CDR3 has 17 amino acids. Between the trimmed V and J ends, which lost 0 bases and 5 bases, there was a span of 19 bases. The CDR3 loop reads CASSQSRRTPSPETQYF. The DNA for the CDR3 is TGCGCCAGCAGTCAATCGCGCCGGACACCGTCCCCGGAGACCCAGTACTTC.

The rearrangement joins TRBV25-1 to TRBJ1-4; TRBD1 agrees at 8 bases. The J segment lost 3 bases and the V segment lost 3 bases, leaving 9 bases of the junction unmatched. Per germline, CDR1 MGHDK and CDR2 SYGVNS. CDR3 size: 17 residues. Here the CDR3 reads CASSEQGAGVANEKLFF. The CDR3, as DNA: TGTGCCAGCAGTGAGCAGGGGGCGGGGGTAGCTAATGAAAAACTGTTTTTT.

In nucleotides, the CDR3 is TGTGCCAGCAGCTTCGGGACTAGGGTCCACGAGCAGTACTTC. Translated: CASSFGTRVHEQYF. This chain uses TRBV7-6 with TRBJ2-7, with TRBD2 matching over 8 bases. The V segment lost 3 bases and the J segment 5 bases; nucleotides outside the gene matches: 6. CDR1 is SGHVS, CDR2 FNYEAQ, per germline. This CDR3 is built from 14 residues.

This rearrangement joins TRBV7-9 to TRBJ2-7, with TRBD1 matching over 7 bases. The CDR3 sequence is 14 residues long. Germline CDR1 reads SEHNR; CDR2 reads FQNEAQ (reference sequence). The V segment lost 5 bases and the J segment 2 bases; nucleotides outside the gene matches: 6. The CDR3 nucleotides read TGTGCCAGCAGCAAGCGACAGGGAGCCTACGAGCAGTACTTC. Residues: CASSKRQGAYEQYF.

V is TRBV5-1 and J is TRBJ1-3, with D possibly TRBD1 on 6 matching bases. Germline CDR1 is SGHRS and CDR2 is YFSETQ. There are 13 residues in the CDR3. Trimming shortened V by 5 bases and J by 8 bases, and 14 bases separated the two germline ends. The CDR3 is CASRVTGIDTIYF. CDR3 nucleotide sequence: TGCGCCAGCAGGGTCACAGGGATAGACACCATATATTTT.

V gene TRBV6-5 combines with J gene TRBJ1-2; 12 nucleotides agree with TRBD1. The junction had 7 bases not matched to a gene; V was cut back by 7 bases and J by 4 bases. Germline lookup yields CDR1 MNHEY and CDR2 SVGAGI. CDR3 length: 15 residues. Here the CDR3 DNA reads TGTGCCAGCACCCCGGGACAGGGGGCGTCCTATGGCTACACCTTC. It is translated as CASTPGQGASYGYTF.

A note on this clone: This specimen includes other DNA sequences encoding the same CDR3. This chain joins TRBV6-1 and TRBJ2-7, with D perhaps TRBD1 (5 bases). The V gene's germline CDR1 is MNHNS and CDR2 SASEGT. This CDR3 region has 14 residues. Deletions cut 1 base from V and 0 bases from J, with 7 bases between. The CDR3 nucleotides are TGTGCCAGCAGTGAAGGAGACAGCTCCTACGAGCAGTACTTC. Protein product: CASSEGDSSYEQYF.

J is TRBJ2-5 and V is TRBV13; no reliable D call. The CDR3 is 13 amino acids. Germline V gives CDR1 PRHDT, CDR2 FYEKMQ (reference sequence). Trimming left V 0 bases short and J 3 bases short, with 5 bases between. CDR3 nucleotide sequence: TGTGCCAGCAGCTTAGGGCTAGAAGAGACCCAGTACTTC. It codes for CASSLGLEETQYF.

In this sample, this clone turned up once. The chain has TRBV29-1 and TRBJ2-5, with D perhaps TRBD2 (5 bases). V was trimmed by 6 bases and J by 5 bases, leaving 10 bases between them. The CDR3 runs to 11 residues. Germline V gene sequence: CDR1 SQVTM, CDR2 ANQGSEA. The CDR3 DNA reads TGCAGCGTGAGGGAGCTGGAGACCCAGTACTTC. Amino acid sequence: CSVRELETQYF.

The gene calls are TRBV2 and TRBJ2-5, with D maybe TRBD2 (6 bases). This CDR3 is built from 13 residues. Germline assignment: CDR1 SNHLY and CDR2 FYNNEI. The V gene lost 6 bases and the J gene lost 1 base, with 9 bases spanning the gap. Here the CDR3 reads CASSRDSQETQYF. In nucleotides, the CDR3 is TGTGCCAGCAGCCGGGACTCCCAAGAGACCCAGTACTTC.

The rearrangement uses TRBV19 and TRBJ2-7; possible D gene TRBD1, 6 bases. Deletions cut 5 bases from V and 4 bases from J, with 21 bases between. CDR3 length equals 16 residues. Germline assignment: CDR1 LNHDA and CDR2 SQIVND (reference sequence). The CDR3 region has the DNA TGTGCCAGTAGTCATTCTCCCGGGCAGGGGAGTTACGAGCAGTACTTC. Its translation: CASSHSPGQGSYEQYF.

V gene TRBV5-6 combines with J gene TRBJ1-2, with D possibly TRBD1 on 6 matching bases. The ends were cut back, 4 bases at V and 4 bases at J, with 14 bases in the middle. Germline V CDR1 and CDR2: SGHDT, YYEEEE. This CDR3 region has 14 residues. In DNA form, the CDR3 reads TGTGCCAGCAGCCTAATCGGCAGGGGCTATGGCTACACCTTC. This sequence encodes CASSLIGRGYGYTF.

The rearrangement uses TRBV29-1 and TRBJ2-7; D is possibly TRBD2 (6 bases). V was pared by 7 bases and J by 2 bases, with 9 bases between. Germline V CDR1 and CDR2: SQVTM, ANQGSEA. CDR3 length: 11 amino acids. CDR3 nucleotides: TGCAGCGCGGGGGAAACCTACGAGCAGTACTTC. It translates to CSAGETYEQYF.

This sequence joins TRBV6-4 and TRBJ2-3, with a tentative D call TRBD2 (6 bases). The CDR3 spans 15 residues. The V end was cut by 3 bases, the J end by 3 bases, with 13 bases between. CDR1 MRHNA and CDR2 SNTAGT come from the germline V gene. CDR3 in amino acids: CASSDRGMGTDTQYF. The CDR3, as DNA: TGTGCCAGCAGTGATCGGGGGATGGGTACAGATACGCAGTATTTT.

V is TRBV11-2 and J is TRBJ1-6, with D perhaps TRBD1 (6 bases). The CDR3 is 15 amino acids. CDR1 and CDR2 (germline): SGHAT, FQNNGV. Trimming took off 0 bases at V and 10 bases at J, with 13 bases between the two ends. CDR3 nucleotides: TGTGCCAGCAGCTTAGAGGCCAGGGGAATATCACCCCTCCACTTT. This gives the protein CASSLEARGISPLHF.